Each of the 23 T cell receptor beta chains below was sequenced from the same sample in a study of blood T cell repertoires in COVID-19. Sequencing used immunoSEQ multiplex PCR; TCRdb keeps in-frame clones, though not all of them. The profile covers 350,000 or so clones, with less than 90% appearing a single time and over 0.8% taken by the ten largest. The source material was PBMCs or T cells enriched from blood (not recorded which). The receptors here all came from a woman aged 30 to 39 who had recovered from COVID-19.

V is TRBV24-1 and J is TRBJ1-2; TRBD1 matches 9 bases. The length of the CDR3 is 15 residues. Germline CDR1 and CDR2: KGHDR and SFDVKD. Trimming cost V 4 bases and J 4 bases; bases outside gene matches: 6. CDR3 in amino acids: CATSDPTTGGYGYTF. For the CDR3, the DNA is TGTGCCACCAGTGACCCGACGACAGGGGGCTATGGCTACACCTTC.

This clone was detected only once. This chain uses TRBV5-1 with TRBJ2-5; TRBD1 aligns across 7 bases. Per the germline V gene, CDR1 is SGHRS and CDR2 is YFSETQ. The junction had 6 bases not matched to a gene; V was cut back by 3 bases and J by 1 base. The CDR3 is 15 residues long. CDR3 coding DNA: TGCGCCAGCAGCTCCGGGACAGTAACCCAAGAGACCCAGTACTTC. It translates to CASSSGTVTQETQYF.

The genes are TRBV5-1 and TRBJ1-1; 7 positions match TRBD1. The V gene's germline CDR1 is SGHRS and CDR2 YFSETQ. Trimming at V came to 4 bases and at J to 1 base, leaving 4 bases not matched to a gene. The CDR3 is made up of 14 amino acids. The CDR3 region is CASSRGQTNTEAFF. The CDR3 DNA is TGCGCCAGCAGCAGGGGACAGACGAACACTGAAGCTTTCTTT.

The V and J genes are TRBV5-6 and TRBJ2-7; TRBD1 aligns across 9 bases. V lost 2 bases, J lost 5 bases, and 8 bases stayed unmatched. Germline CDR1 SGHDT, CDR2 YYEEEE. This CDR3 region has 15 residues. The CDR3 region is CASSFSGQGTNEQYF. The CDR3, as DNA: TGTGCCAGCAGCTTCTCAGGACAGGGGACCAACGAGCAGTACTTC.

J is TRBJ1-2 and V is TRBV5-1; 8 positions match TRBD1. This CDR3 contains 14 residues. Trimming removed 0 bases from V and 7 bases from J; junction bases left unmatched: 5. Germline V lookup: CDR1 SGHRS, CDR2 YFSETQ. CDR3 bases: TGCGCCAGCAGCTTGGACAGGGGGGGCAGTGGCTACACCTTC. Amino acid sequence: CASSLDRGGSGYTF.

This chain joins TRBV5-6 and TRBJ1-2, with 7 nucleotides matching TRBD1. Germline CDR1 SGHDT, CDR2 YYEEEE. The CDR3 is made up of 14 amino acids. J lost 0 bases, V lost 5 bases, and 4 bases had no gene match. The CDR3 nucleotides are TGTGCCAGCAGGGGGGACAGATCTAACTATGGCTACACCTTC. Its protein product is CASRGDRSNYGYTF.

V usage is TRBV6-2 or TRBV6-3 and J usage is TRBJ2-2, with TRBD2 identical over 7 bases. CDR1 and CDR2 from the germline V gene are MNHEY and SVGEGT. With 5 bases clipped from V and 2 bases from J, the junction kept 5 bases outside the gene matches. CDR3 length equals 15 residues. In nucleotides, the CDR3 is TGTGCCAGCAGTGTCCGGGGGGATAACACCGGGGAGCTGTTTTTT. Translating gives CASSVRGDNTGELFF.

The CDR3 here is CATSDVTGSDQPQHF. The CDR3 bases are TGTGCCACCAGTGATGTGACAGGGAGCGATCAGCCCCAGCATTTT. This rearrangement joins TRBV24-1 to TRBJ1-5, with 7 bases aligning to TRBD1. Looked up from germline, CDR1 is KGHDR and CDR2 is SFDVKD. The V and J ends lost 3 bases and 5 bases, in that order; junction bases with no gene match: 6. This CDR3 is 15 amino acids long.

V usage is TRBV5-1 and J usage is TRBJ1-5, with no clear D. V was shortened by 4 bases and J by 5 bases, with 16 bases between the two germline ends. Germline CDR1 and CDR2: SGHRS and YFSETQ. CDR3 length: 15 amino acids. The CDR3, as DNA: TGCGCCAGCAGCCCCTCGGGAGGGCCCGATCAGCCCCAGCATTTT. It is translated as CASSPSGGPDQPQHF.

This rearrangement joins TRBV7-9 to TRBJ1-1; no clear D. This CDR3 comprises 13 residues. Germline CDR1 SEHNR, CDR2 FQNEAQ (reference sequence). The V gene lost 1 base and the J gene lost 7 bases, with 10 bases spanning the gap. The CDR3 region is CASSLGTRLEAFF. The CDR3 bases are TGTGCCAGCAGCTTAGGAACGAGACTTGAAGCTTTCTTT.

The chain has TRBV7-8 and TRBJ1-3; 8 bases agree with TRBD1. The CDR3 length is 18 residues. J lost 2 bases, V lost 2 bases, and 11 bases had no gene match. Germline-derived CDR1 and CDR2 are SGHVS and FQNEAQ. CDR3 sequence: CASSLKDRARDAGNTIYF. CDR3 DNA: TGTGCCAGCAGCTTAAAGGACAGGGCAAGGGACGCTGGAAACACCATATATTTT.

The V gene is TRBV7-9, the J gene TRBJ2-3, with 12 bases matching TRBD2. The length of the CDR3 is 15 residues. CDR1 is SEHNR and CDR2 is FQNEAQ in the germline V gene (reference sequence). V trimming: 4 bases; J trimming: 3 bases; junction bases outside the gene matches: 2. This CDR3 is CASSSSGGATDTQYF. The CDR3 DNA reads as TGTGCCAGCAGCTCTAGCGGGGGGGCAACAGATACGCAGTATTTT.

The chain carries TRBV2 and TRBJ2-3, with D possibly matching TRBD2 (5 bases). Germline V gives CDR1 SNHLY, CDR2 FYNNEI. Trimming shortened V by 6 bases and J by 6 bases, and 13 bases separated the two germline ends. There are 13 residues in the CDR3. This chain's CDR3 is CASRGYGVDTQYF. The CDR3 bases are TGTGCCAGCAGGGGGTACGGGGTGGATACGCAGTATTTT.

The chain carries TRBV24-1 and TRBJ2-2; TRBD1 might be the D (6 bases). The V and J ends lost 1 base and 4 bases respectively, with 15 bases between them. Germline V gene lookup returns CDR1 KGHDR and CDR2 SFDVKD. This CDR3 region has 17 residues. CDR3 coding DNA: TGTGCCACCAGTGATTTTAGAGGCACAGGGTCCACCGGGGAGCTGTTTTTT. This sequence encodes CATSDFRGTGSTGELFF.

The chain links TRBV10-3 to TRBJ1-2; TRBD1 is a possible D gene (6 bases). CDR1 is ENHRY, CDR2 SYGVKD, per germline. This CDR3 has 13 residues. Trimming took 4 bases from V and 6 from J, leaving 12 bases between them. DNA for the CDR3: TGTGCCATCAGTGGCACACAGGGCAATGGCTACACCTTC. Translated, it gives CAISGTQGNGYTF.

The chain joins TRBV5-1 to TRBJ1-1; TRBD1 aligns across 12 bases. Germline V CDR1 and CDR2: SGHRS, YFSETQ. Trimming removed 0 bases from V and 5 bases from J; junction bases left unmatched: 8. This CDR3 contains 17 residues. The CDR3 loop is CASSLGGDRGRRTEAFF. The CDR3 DNA follows: TGCGCCAGCAGCTTGGGCGGGGACAGGGGGCGTAGGACTGAAGCTTTCTTT.

This sequence joins TRBV28 and TRBJ1-1; 7 positions match TRBD1. CDR1 MDHEN and CDR2 SYDVKM come from the germline V gene. V lost 6 bases and J lost 5; bases outside the gene matches: 9. This CDR3 region has 14 residues. CDR3 amino acids: CASRPQGRGTEAFF. Written as DNA, the CDR3 is TGTGCCAGCAGACCACAGGGGCGGGGTACTGAAGCTTTCTTT.

This chain connects TRBV5-6 to TRBJ1-2; TRBD1 matches at 9 bases. The CDR3 totals 15 residues. The germline CDR1 and CDR2 sequences are SGHDT and YYEEEE. Trimming cost V 5 bases and J 0 bases; bases outside gene matches: 5. CDR3: CASSRRQGANYGYTF. The CDR3 coding sequence is TGTGCCAGCAGTCGACGACAGGGGGCTAACTATGGCTACACCTTC. Full variable domain (remainder filled in from reference TRBV5-6 and TRBJ1-2): DAGVTQSPTHLIKTRGQQVTLRCSPKSGHDTVSWYQQALGQGPQFIFQYYEEEERQRGNFPDRFSGHQFPNYSSELNVNALLLGDSALYLCASSRRQGANYGYTFGSGTRLTVV.

The rearrangement joins TRBV7-9 to TRBJ2-1, with D tentatively TRBD1 (5 bases). Trimming cost V 5 bases and J 3 bases, with 14 bases left between them. The germline gives CDR1 SEHNR, CDR2 FQNEAQ (reference sequence). The CDR3 is made up of 15 amino acids. CDR3 residues: CASSDKDQGYNEQFF. The DNA of the CDR3 is TGTGCCAGCAGCGATAAGGACCAGGGCTACAATGAGCAGTTCTTC.

This clone was seen a single time. V gene TRBV7-9 combines with J gene TRBJ1-1; 9 bases are a match to TRBD1. This CDR3 has 15 amino acids. V shed 0 bases and J 1 base; nucleotides not matched to a gene: 0. Germline CDR1 and CDR2: SEHNR and FQNEAQ (reference sequence). CDR3 region: CASSLADRGNTEAFF. The CDR3 nucleotides read TGTGCCAGCAGCTTAGCGGACAGGGGGAACACTGAAGCTTTCTTT.

This rearrangement joins TRBV11-2 to TRBJ1-2, with D possibly TRBD1 on 6 matching bases. Germline V lookup: CDR1 SGHAT, CDR2 FQNNGV. Trimming pared 5 bases from V and 7 bases from J, leaving 20 bases between. The length of the CDR3 is 15 residues. The chain's CDR3 is CASSPPGQNTFGYTF. The CDR3 coding sequence is TGTGCCAGCAGCCCCCCGGGACAAAATACGTTTGGCTACACCTTC.

The rearrangement links TRBV7-9 to TRBJ2-3, with 12 bases aligning to TRBD2. Germline CDR1 SEHNR, CDR2 FQNEAQ (reference sequence). V lost 8 bases, J lost 3 bases, and 6 bases stayed unmatched. The CDR3 length is 15 residues. CDR3: CASAPGLAGTDTQYF. The DNA for the CDR3 is TGTGCCAGCGCCCCTGGACTAGCGGGGACAGATACGCAGTATTTT.

The genes are TRBV4-1 and TRBJ2-5; the D is unclear. The V end was cut by 3 bases, the J end by 8 bases, with 19 bases between. The CDR3 loop spans 15 amino acids. Germline V lookup: CDR1 MGHRA, CDR2 YSYEKL. The CDR3 DNA sequence: TGCGCCAGCAGCCAGACCTCGGCGGCTTTAGACACCCAGTACTTC. This gives the protein CASSQTSAALDTQYF.